This T cell receptor (beta chain) was documented in a study of T cell therapy after organ transplantation. Study-wide findings and caveats: Few nonresponder expansions may reflect low coverage from poor CD8+ yield.

TCRdb's copy holds only in-frame clones and misses some; the assay was immunoSEQ multiplex PCR. The table has just under 20,000 clones, around 81% seen once. CDR3 length equals 15 residues. Trimming at V came to 6 bases and at J to 6 bases, leaving 13 bases not matched to a gene. Germline CDR1 and CDR2: LGHNA and YSLEER. A note on this clone: The antigen is not known.

The time point is: 4-8 weeks after completion of therapy. This TCR derives from a human patient who had received a solid organ transplant and had CMV disease. Part of the T cell pool may stem from the graft donor. This chain links TRBV4-3 with TRBJ1-2; 7 bases map to TRBD1. The sequencing used CD8+ T cells from blood, collected after autologous CMV-specific T cell therapy. The CDR3 nucleotides are TGCGCCAGCAGTCCTGAAAGGGCTCAGGGGGATGGCTACACCTTC. This gives the protein CASSPERAQGDGYTF.